This passage covers 25 T cell receptor beta chains from one sample sequenced in a study of blood T cell repertoires in COVID-19 (dated by TCRdb to about 2020). Libraries were prepared through the immunoSEQ multiplex PCR assay. This immuneACCESS table, as held by TCRdb, lists in-frame sequences with V and J called but not all clones. Of the missing ones, under half trace to an unresolved V gene in checked studies; the others have no known cause. This sample is represented by about 100,000 clones; 70% to 90% of them were singletons. The biggest ten clones account for roughly 1.2% of the sample. The sample taken for sequencing was peripheral blood. Receptors originate from a man at least 80 years old with active or convalescent COVID-19.

The chain carries TRBV3-1 (or the pseudogene TRBV3-2) and TRBJ2-1, with 9 bases matching TRBD2. Germline values: CDR1 LGHDT, CDR2 YNNKEL (reference sequence). There are 15 residues in the CDR3. The J segment lost 8 bases and the V segment lost 1 base, leaving 6 bases of the junction unmatched. CDR3 residues: CASSQVLGLADEQFF. CDR3 in DNA: TGTGCCAGCAGCCAAGTGTTGGGACTAGCTGATGAGCAGTTCTTC.

This chain uses TRBV5-1 with TRBJ1-2; TRBD1 agrees at 7 bases. V lost 4 bases and J lost 6; bases outside the gene matches: 9. This CDR3 comprises 14 residues. Per germline, CDR1 SGHRS and CDR2 YFSETQ. CDR3 nucleotide sequence: TGCGCCAGCAGCACTACAGGGGACAAGGATGGCTACACCTTC. Amino acids: CASSTTGDKDGYTF.

V is TRBV28 and J is TRBJ1-1; 10 nucleotides align to TRBD1. The junction had 6 bases not matched to a gene; V was cut back by 2 bases and J by 0 bases. Germline V CDR1 and CDR2: MDHEN, SYDVKM. The CDR3 runs 17 residues. CDR3: CASSLVRGQGMNTEAFF. The CDR3 DNA follows: TGTGCCAGCAGTTTAGTCCGGGGACAGGGGATGAACACTGAAGCTTTCTTT.

V usage is TRBV7-2 and J usage is TRBJ1-3; D call uncertain. The CDR3 totals 15 residues. Trimming removed 1 base from V and 0 bases from J, with 7 bases in between. Germline CDR1 is SGHTA and CDR2 is FQGNSA. The CDR3 region is CASSLEVSSGNTIYF. The CDR3 DNA is TGTGCCAGCAGCTTAGAAGTGAGCTCTGGAAACACCATATATTTT.

The genes are TRBV9 and TRBJ1-5; TRBD1 agrees at 9 bases. Trimming removed 3 bases from V and 4 bases from J; junction bases left unmatched: 2. CDR1 is SGDLS and CDR2 is YYNGEE in the germline V gene. The CDR3 totals 14 residues. Here the CDR3 DNA reads TGTGCCAGCAGCGAGGGGACAGGGAATCAGCCCCAGCATTTT. Amino acid sequence: CASSEGTGNQPQHF.

This clone is a singleton in its sample. CDR3 loop: CASSRLAGGHHEQYF. The CDR3 DNA reads as TGTGCCAGCAGCCGCCTAGCGGGAGGGCACCACGAGCAGTACTTC. This chain joins TRBV6-5 and TRBJ2-7, with 12 positions matching TRBD2. Trimming took 6 bases from V and 5 from J; bases not matched to a gene: 8. The length of the CDR3 is 15 residues. Looked up from germline, CDR1 is MNHEY and CDR2 is SVGAGI.

The CDR3 loop is CASSPPSSGSSYNEQFF. The CDR3 bases are TGTGCCAGCTCACCACCGAGCAGCGGGAGTTCCTACAATGAGCAGTTCTTC. This chain links TRBV18 with TRBJ2-1, with 8 bases lining up with TRBD2. The CDR3 has 17 residues. CDR1 is KGHSH and CDR2 is LQKENI in the germline V gene. The V and J ends lost 0 bases and 1 base, in that order; junction bases with no gene match: 5.

The J gene is TRBJ2-2, the V gene TRBV21-1; the table's TRBD1 call for D was not verified on the DNA. TRBV21-1 is tagged as a pseudogene. The CDR3 is 16 amino acids. The CDR3 DNA follows: TGTGCCAGCAGCAAAGTGGGGACACTGAACACCGGGGAGCTGTTTTTT. Its translation is CASSKVGTLNTGELFF.

The chain carries TRBV5-6 and TRBJ2-1; the match to TRBD1 covers 8 bases. This CDR3 comprises 13 residues. Losses at the gene ends were 3 bases for V and 7 bases for J; bases not matched to a gene: 3. Per the germline V gene, CDR1 is SGHDT and CDR2 is YYEEEE. CDR3 in DNA: TGTGCCAGCAGCTCGGACAGGGTTAATGAGCAGTTCTTC. It codes for CASSSDRVNEQFF.

This clone has just one count. The chain has TRBV7-9 and TRBJ2-1, with 8 bases that match TRBD2. Unmatched junction bases numbered 8, after V lost 4 bases and J lost 0 bases. The CDR3 is 17 amino acids. CDR1 and CDR2 (germline): SEHNR, FQNEAQ (reference sequence). CDR3 in amino acids: CASSSGTGTSSYNEQFF. The DNA for the CDR3 is TGTGCCAGCAGCTCAGGTACCGGGACTAGCTCCTACAATGAGCAGTTCTTC.

This chain connects TRBV25-1 to TRBJ2-1; the D gene is possibly TRBD1 (5 bases). V was shortened by 2 bases and J by 1 base, with 9 bases between the two germline ends. This CDR3 spans 15 amino acids. The germline gives CDR1 MGHDK, CDR2 SYGVNS. DNA for the CDR3: TGTGCCAGCAGTGAAAGGGGCCGGTCCTACAATGAGCAGTTCTTC. This codes for CASSERGRSYNEQFF. Using reference TRBV25-1 and TRBJ2-1 for the parts outside the CDR3, the full variable domain is EADIYQTPRYLVIGTGKKITLECSQTMGHDKMYWYQQDPGMELHLIHYSYGVNSTEKGDLSSESTVSRIRTEHFPLTLESARPSHTSQYLCASSERGRSYNEQFFGPGTRLTVL.

The chain uses TRBV19 and TRBJ2-5; TRBD1 matches at 9 bases. Germline V gene data show CDR1 as LNHDA and CDR2 as SQIVND (reference sequence). The ends lost 9 bases at V and 7 bases at J; junction bases unmatched: 9. This CDR3 has 13 residues. The CDR3 reads CASAGQGIGTQYF. In nucleotides, the CDR3 is TGTGCCAGCGCAGGACAGGGGATAGGGACCCAGTACTTC.

This chain joins TRBV4-3 and TRBJ2-1; TRBD2 aligns across 8 bases. This CDR3 comprises 17 residues. The V segment lost 1 base and the J segment 8 bases; nucleotides outside the gene matches: 13. The germline gives CDR1 LGHNA, CDR2 YSLEER. The CDR3 is CASSQVQLAGTSDEQFF. The CDR3 DNA reads as TGCGCCAGCAGCCAAGTTCAGCTAGCGGGTACATCAGATGAGCAGTTCTTC.

The sample holds one count of this clone. V usage is TRBV7-2 and J usage is TRBJ2-5; 13 bases line up with TRBD2. The CDR3 consists of 16 residues. CDR1 is SGHTA, CDR2 FQGNSA, per germline. V gave up 2 bases and J gave up 3 bases; unmatched junction bases: 3. CDR3 DNA sequence: TGTGCCAGCAGCTTACGGGGACTAGCGGGAAAAGAGACCCAGTACTTC. Its protein product is CASSLRGLAGKETQYF.

V is TRBV4-1 and J is TRBJ1-3, with D possibly being TRBD1 (5 bases). The CDR3 totals 18 residues. Germline V gene sequence: CDR1 MGHRA, CDR2 YSYEKL. Trimming removed 1 base from V and 3 bases from J, with 19 bases in between. The CDR3 spells CASSQGPGDLVFGNTIYF. The DNA for the CDR3 is TGCGCCAGCAGCCAAGGGCCGGGGGATTTGGTCTTTGGAAACACCATATATTTT.

This chain connects TRBV4-1 to TRBJ2-3; 10 nucleotides line up with TRBD2. Per germline, CDR1 MGHRA and CDR2 YSYEKL. V was pared by 4 bases and J by 2 bases, with 12 bases of the junction left unmatched. The CDR3 sequence is 18 residues long. The CDR3 reads CASSRDLGTSVNTDTQYF. In nucleotides, the CDR3 is TGCGCCAGCAGCCGAGACCTGGGGACTAGCGTAAACACAGATACGCAGTATTTT.

This chain joins TRBV5-6 and TRBJ2-7; 8 positions match TRBD1. CDR1 and CDR2 from the germline V gene are SGHDT and YYEEEE. The CDR3 covers 13 residues. Trimming cost V 3 bases and J 3 bases; bases outside gene matches: 2. DNA for the CDR3: TGTGCCAGCAGCTCCGGGACAGGCTACGAGCAGTACTTC. Residues: CASSSGTGYEQYF.

The V gene is TRBV7-2, the J gene TRBJ2-5; 7 nucleotides line up with TRBD2. Germline loops: CDR1 SGHTA, CDR2 FQGNSA. The CDR3 contains 14 residues. V shed 3 bases and J 3 bases; nucleotides not matched to a gene: 4. The CDR3 coding sequence is TGTGCCAGCAGCTTTGCGGGAGCGGAAGAGACCCAGTACTTC. Residues: CASSFAGAEETQYF.

This rearrangement joins TRBV24-1 to TRBJ1-2, with D tentatively TRBD1 (6 bases). Germline CDR1 and CDR2: KGHDR and SFDVKD. Trimming pared 7 bases from V and 7 bases from J, leaving 15 bases between. This CDR3 has 13 amino acids. CDR3 sequence (DNA): TGTGCCACCAGCCGATCACAGGGTGGTGGCTACACCTTC. Protein: CATSRSQGGGYTF.

This clone showed up just once. V is TRBV5-1 and J is TRBJ1-2, with D uncertain. V was shortened by 0 bases and J by 7 bases, with 7 bases between the two germline ends. The length of the CDR3 is 12 residues. CDR1 and CDR2 from the germline V gene are SGHRS and YFSETQ. The chain's CDR3 is CASSLGAIGYTF. CDR3 DNA sequence: TGCGCCAGCAGCTTGGGCGCAATTGGCTACACCTTC.

The V gene is TRBV3-1 (or the pseudogene TRBV3-2), the J gene TRBJ1-6; D gene unclear. The CDR3 has 14 amino acids. Germline V gene lookup returns CDR1 LGHDT and CDR2 YNNKEL (reference sequence). The V gene lost 4 bases and the J gene lost 2 bases, with 6 bases spanning the gap. CDR3 sequence: CASSPGAYNSPLHF. For the CDR3, the DNA is TGTGCCAGCAGCCCCGGAGCCTATAATTCACCCCTCCACTTT.

This chain uses TRBV6-1 with TRBJ2-2; 14 bases map to TRBD2. The CDR3 covers 18 residues. CDR1 is MNHNS and CDR2 is SASEGT in the germline V gene. The J segment lost 0 bases and the V segment lost 4 bases, leaving 4 bases of the junction unmatched. The CDR3 nucleotides read TGTGCCAGCAGTGCGACGGGACTAGCGGGAGCGAACACCGGGGAGCTGTTTTTT. It specifies CASSATGLAGANTGELFF.

The chain employs TRBV10-3 and TRBJ1-1; D perhaps matches TRBD1 (5 bases). V was cut by 5 bases and J by 1 base, with 14 bases left in between. Germline CDR1 reads ENHRY; CDR2 reads SYGVKD. The length of the CDR3 is 15 residues. The CDR3 coding sequence is TGTGCCATCAGTCTCGGACAAGGGTCGAACACTGAAGCTTTCTTT. Translated, it gives CAISLGQGSNTEAFF.

V and J are TRBV6-2 or TRBV6-3 and TRBJ2-7; D is possibly TRBD2 (6 bases). The CDR3 runs to 13 residues. Trimming removed 4 bases at V and 7 bases at J, with 14 bases between. Germline CDR1 and CDR2: MNHEY and SVGEGT. CDR3 sequence (DNA): TGTGCCAGCAGTTGGCGACTAGTCGGGGAGCAGTACTTC. Translated, it gives CASSWRLVGEQYF.

This sequence joins TRBV30 and TRBJ1-3; D might be TRBD1 (5 bases). Germline-derived CDR1 and CDR2 are GTSNPN and SVGIG (reference sequence). Trimming pared 3 bases from V and 4 bases from J, leaving 19 bases between. The CDR3 is 16 amino acids. The CDR3 DNA is TGTGCCTGGAGGTCAGTGTACAGGACGATCGGAAACACCATATATTTT. Amino acids: CAWRSVYRTIGNTIYF.